Following are 2 T cell receptor delta chains from one sample sequenced in a study of γδ T cells in repeated Plasmodium falciparum infection. TCRdb reanalyzed the multiplex PCR reads using CATT. The sample gives tens of thousands of delta-chain clones, 1.6% of which show up once; about 8.3% is in the top ten. Gammadelta T cells were flow-sorted from PBMC into Vgamma9/Vdelta2+ and Vdelta2-negative populations for bulk analysis. Sequenced input: gamma-delta T cells from blood. All receptors derive from a pool of human donors (malaria-infected and uninfected, not separated).

The sample holds many counts of this clone. It differs at one base from a far larger clone, so likely a read error. This specimen includes other DNA sequences encoding the same CDR3. The chain joins TRDV1 to TRDJ1; possible D gene TRDD3, 5 bases. The germline V gene has CDR1 TSWWSYY and CDR2 QGS. The CDR3 contains 15 residues. The CDR3 DNA follows: TGTGCTCTTGGGGAAGCGGGGGTTAGCACCGATAAGCTCATCTTT. Its translation is CALGEAGVSTDKLIF.

With regard to this clone: The mismatch at residue 11 between this DNA's translation and the TCRdb protein of a much larger clone likely reflects a read error; the protein shown is translated from the DNA. The chain couples TRDV1 to TRDJ1, with unresolved D. The J gene was not available in TCRdb and was assigned here by matching the DNA to germline segments. Germline assignment: CDR1 TSWWSYY and CDR2 QGS. This CDR3 is built from 16 residues. The V end lost 0 bases, the J end lost 3 bases, and 14 bases lay between the germline ends. The CDR3 DNA reads as TGTGCTCTTGGGGAACTACTCCGGAATGACCCCGATAAACTCATCTTT. Encoded protein: CALGELLRNDPDKLIF.